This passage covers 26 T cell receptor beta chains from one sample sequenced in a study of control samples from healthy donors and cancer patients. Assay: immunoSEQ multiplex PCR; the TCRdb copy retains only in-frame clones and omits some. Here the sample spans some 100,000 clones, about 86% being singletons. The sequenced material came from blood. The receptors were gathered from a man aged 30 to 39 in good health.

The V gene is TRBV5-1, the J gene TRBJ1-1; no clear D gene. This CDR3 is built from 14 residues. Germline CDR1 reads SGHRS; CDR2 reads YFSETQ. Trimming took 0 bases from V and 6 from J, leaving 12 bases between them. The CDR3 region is CASSLEGRSAEAFF. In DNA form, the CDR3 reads TGCGCCAGCAGCTTGGAAGGCAGATCGGCTGAAGCTTTCTTT.

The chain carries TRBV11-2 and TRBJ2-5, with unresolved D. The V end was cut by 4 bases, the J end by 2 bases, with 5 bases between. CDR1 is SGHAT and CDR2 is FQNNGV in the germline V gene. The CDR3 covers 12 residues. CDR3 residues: CASSSRQETQYF. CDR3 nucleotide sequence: TGTGCCAGCAGCTCCCGTCAAGAGACCCAGTACTTC.

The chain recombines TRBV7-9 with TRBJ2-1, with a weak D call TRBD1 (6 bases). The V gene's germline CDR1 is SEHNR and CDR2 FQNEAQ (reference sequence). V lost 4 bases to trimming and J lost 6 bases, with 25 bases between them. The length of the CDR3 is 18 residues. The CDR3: CASSSQLGTSFGINEQFF. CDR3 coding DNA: TGTGCCAGCAGCTCCCAACTCGGGACAAGCTTTGGGATCAATGAGCAGTTCTTC.

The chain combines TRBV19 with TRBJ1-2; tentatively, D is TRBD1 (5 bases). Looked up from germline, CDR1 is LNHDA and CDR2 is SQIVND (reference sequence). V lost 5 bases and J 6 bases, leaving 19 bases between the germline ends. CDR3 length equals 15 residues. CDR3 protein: CASSERGTVGDGYTF. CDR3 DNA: TGTGCCAGTAGTGAACGAGGGACGGTCGGGGATGGCTACACCTTC.

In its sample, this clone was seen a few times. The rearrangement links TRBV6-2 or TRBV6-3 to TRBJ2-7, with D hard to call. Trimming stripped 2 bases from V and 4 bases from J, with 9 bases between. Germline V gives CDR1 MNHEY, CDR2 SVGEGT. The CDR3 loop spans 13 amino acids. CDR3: CASSYGLKYEQYF. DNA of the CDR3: TGTGCCAGCAGTTACGGGCTGAAATACGAGCAGTACTTC.

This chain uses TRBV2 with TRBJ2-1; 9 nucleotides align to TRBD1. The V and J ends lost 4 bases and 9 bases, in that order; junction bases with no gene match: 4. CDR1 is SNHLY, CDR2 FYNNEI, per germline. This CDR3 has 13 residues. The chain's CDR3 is CASSGGQGGEQFF. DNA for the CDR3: TGTGCCAGCAGTGGGGGACAGGGCGGTGAGCAGTTCTTC.

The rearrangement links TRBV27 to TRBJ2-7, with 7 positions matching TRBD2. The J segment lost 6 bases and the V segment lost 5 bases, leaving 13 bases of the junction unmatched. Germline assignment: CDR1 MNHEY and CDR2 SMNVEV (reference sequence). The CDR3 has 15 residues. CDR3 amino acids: CASSRISGWFGEQYF. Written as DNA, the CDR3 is TGTGCCAGCAGTAGAATTAGCGGGTGGTTTGGCGAGCAGTACTTC.

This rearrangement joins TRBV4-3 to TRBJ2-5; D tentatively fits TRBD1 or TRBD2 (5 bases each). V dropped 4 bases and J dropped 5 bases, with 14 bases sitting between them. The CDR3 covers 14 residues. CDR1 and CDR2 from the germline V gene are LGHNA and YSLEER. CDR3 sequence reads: CASSLGASAETQYF. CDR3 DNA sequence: TGCGCCAGCAGCCTCGGGGCCTCGGCGGAGACCCAGTACTTC.

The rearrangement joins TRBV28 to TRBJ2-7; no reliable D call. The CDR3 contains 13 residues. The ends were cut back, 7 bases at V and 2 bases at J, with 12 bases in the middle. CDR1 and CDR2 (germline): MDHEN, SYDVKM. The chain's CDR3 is CASTPEVPYEQYF. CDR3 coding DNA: TGTGCCAGCACCCCCGAGGTCCCCTACGAGCAGTACTTC.

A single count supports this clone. The chain's CDR3 is CASSWDTYTDTQYF. In DNA, the CDR3 is TGTGCCAGCAGCTGGGACACCTACACAGATACGCAGTATTTT. The V call is TRBV5-6, the J call TRBJ2-3; possibly TRBD1 for D (6 bases). Trimming took 3 bases from V and 2 from J, leaving 10 bases between them. CDR1 is SGHDT, CDR2 YYEEEE, per germline. The CDR3 runs to 14 residues.

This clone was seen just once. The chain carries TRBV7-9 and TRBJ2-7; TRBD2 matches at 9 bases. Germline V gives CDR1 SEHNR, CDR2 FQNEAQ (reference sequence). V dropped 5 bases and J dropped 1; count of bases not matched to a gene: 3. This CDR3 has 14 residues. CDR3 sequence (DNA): TGTGCCAGCAGCGTGACTAGCGGATCCTACGAGCAGTACTTC. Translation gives CASSVTSGSYEQYF.

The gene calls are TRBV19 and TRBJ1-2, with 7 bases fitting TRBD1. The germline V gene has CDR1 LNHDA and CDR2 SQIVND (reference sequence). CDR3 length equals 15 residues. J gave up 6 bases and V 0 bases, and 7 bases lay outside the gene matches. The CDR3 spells CASSIDPDRTNGYTF. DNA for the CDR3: TGTGCCAGTAGTATAGACCCGGACAGGACCAATGGCTACACCTTC.

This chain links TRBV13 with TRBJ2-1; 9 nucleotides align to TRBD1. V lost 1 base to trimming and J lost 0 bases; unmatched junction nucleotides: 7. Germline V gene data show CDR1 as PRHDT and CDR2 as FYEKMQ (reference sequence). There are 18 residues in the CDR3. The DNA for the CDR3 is TGTGCCAGCAGCTTAGAAGGGTGGACAGGGGCCTCCTACAATGAGCAGTTCTTC. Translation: CASSLEGWTGASYNEQFF.

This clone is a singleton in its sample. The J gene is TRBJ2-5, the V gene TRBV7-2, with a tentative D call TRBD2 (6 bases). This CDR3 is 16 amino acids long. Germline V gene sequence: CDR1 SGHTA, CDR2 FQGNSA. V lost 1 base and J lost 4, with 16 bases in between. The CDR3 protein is CASSLGPGLPVETQYF. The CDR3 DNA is TGTGCCAGCAGCTTAGGACCGGGACTCCCGGTAGAGACCCAGTACTTC.

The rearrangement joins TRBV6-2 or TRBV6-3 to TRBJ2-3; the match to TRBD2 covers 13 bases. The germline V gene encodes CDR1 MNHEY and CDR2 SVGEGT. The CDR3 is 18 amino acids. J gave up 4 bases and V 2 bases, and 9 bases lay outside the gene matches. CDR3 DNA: TGTGCCAGCAGTTACACCCGGGGACTAGCGGGATCGTCAGATACGCAGTATTTT. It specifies CASSYTRGLAGSSDTQYF.

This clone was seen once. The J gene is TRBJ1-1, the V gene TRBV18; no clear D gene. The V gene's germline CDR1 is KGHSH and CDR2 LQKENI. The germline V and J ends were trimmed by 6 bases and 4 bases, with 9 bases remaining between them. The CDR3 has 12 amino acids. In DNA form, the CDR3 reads TGTGCCAGCTCTCCGGATTTCACTGAAGCTTTCTTT. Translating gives CASSPDFTEAFF.

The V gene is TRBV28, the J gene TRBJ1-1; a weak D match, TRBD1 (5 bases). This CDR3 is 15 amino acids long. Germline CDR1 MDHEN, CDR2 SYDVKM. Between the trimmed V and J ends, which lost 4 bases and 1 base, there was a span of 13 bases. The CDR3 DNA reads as TGTGCCAGCAGTTATACGCGGCAGGGGAACACTGAAGCTTTCTTT. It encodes CASSYTRQGNTEAFF. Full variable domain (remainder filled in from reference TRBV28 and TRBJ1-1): DVKVTQSSRYLVKRTGEKVFLECVQDMDHENMFWYRQDPGLGLRLIYFSYDVKMKEKGDIPEGYSVSREKKERFSLILESASTNQTSMYLCASSYTRQGNTEAFFGQGTRLTVV.

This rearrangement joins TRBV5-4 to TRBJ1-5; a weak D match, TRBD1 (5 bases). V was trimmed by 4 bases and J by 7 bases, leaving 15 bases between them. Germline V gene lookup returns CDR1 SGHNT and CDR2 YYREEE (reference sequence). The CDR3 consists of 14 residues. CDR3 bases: TGTGCCAGCAGCGACAGTACAGGTGGGCAGCCCCAGCATTTT. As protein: CASSDSTGGQPQHF.

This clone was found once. The CDR3 reads CASSIEVDTEAFF. The CDR3 region has the DNA TGTGCCAGTAGTATCGAGGTGGACACTGAAGCTTTCTTT. V usage is TRBV19 and J usage is TRBJ1-1; D remains ambiguous. This CDR3 is built from 13 residues. V lost 3 bases and J 3 bases, leaving 8 bases between the germline ends. Germline-derived CDR1 and CDR2 are LNHDA and SQIVND (reference sequence).

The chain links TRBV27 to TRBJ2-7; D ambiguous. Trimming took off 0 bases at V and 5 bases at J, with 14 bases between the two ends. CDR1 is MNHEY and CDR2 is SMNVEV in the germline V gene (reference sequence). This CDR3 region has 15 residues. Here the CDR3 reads CASSLSDASSDEQYF. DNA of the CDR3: TGTGCCAGCAGTTTATCGGACGCGAGCAGCGACGAGCAGTACTTC.

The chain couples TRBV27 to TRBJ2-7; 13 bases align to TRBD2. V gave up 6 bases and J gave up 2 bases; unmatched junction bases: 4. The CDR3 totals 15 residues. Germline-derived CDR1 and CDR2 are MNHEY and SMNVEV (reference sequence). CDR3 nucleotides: TGTGCCAGCAGGCACGGGACTAGCGGGGCCTACGAGCAGTACTTC. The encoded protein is CASRHGTSGAYEQYF.

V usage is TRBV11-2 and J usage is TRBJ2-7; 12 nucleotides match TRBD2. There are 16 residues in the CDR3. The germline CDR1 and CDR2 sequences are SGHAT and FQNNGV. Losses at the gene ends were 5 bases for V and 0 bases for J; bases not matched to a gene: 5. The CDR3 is CASSPLAGGLSYEQYF. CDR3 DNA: TGTGCCAGCAGCCCACTAGCGGGAGGTCTCTCCTACGAGCAGTACTTC.

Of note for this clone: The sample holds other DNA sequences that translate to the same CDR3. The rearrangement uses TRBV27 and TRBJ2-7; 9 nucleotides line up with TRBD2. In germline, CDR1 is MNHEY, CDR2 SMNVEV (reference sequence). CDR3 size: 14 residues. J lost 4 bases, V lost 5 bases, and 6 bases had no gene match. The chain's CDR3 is CASSLSGSSYEQYF. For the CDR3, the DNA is TGTGCCAGCAGTCTTAGCGGGAGTTCTTACGAGCAGTACTTC.

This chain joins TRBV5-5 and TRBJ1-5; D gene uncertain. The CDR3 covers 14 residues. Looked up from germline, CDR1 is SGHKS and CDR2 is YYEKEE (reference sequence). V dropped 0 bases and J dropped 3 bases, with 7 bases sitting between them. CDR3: CASSLELDNQPQHF. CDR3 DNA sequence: TGTGCCAGCAGCTTGGAGCTGGACAATCAGCCCCAGCATTTT. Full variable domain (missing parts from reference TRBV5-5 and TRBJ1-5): DAGVTQSPTHLIKTRGQQVTLRCSPISGHKSVSWYQQVLGQGPQFIFQYYEKEERGRGNFPDRFSARQFPNYSSELNVNALLLGDSALYLCASSLELDNQPQHFGDGTRLSIL.

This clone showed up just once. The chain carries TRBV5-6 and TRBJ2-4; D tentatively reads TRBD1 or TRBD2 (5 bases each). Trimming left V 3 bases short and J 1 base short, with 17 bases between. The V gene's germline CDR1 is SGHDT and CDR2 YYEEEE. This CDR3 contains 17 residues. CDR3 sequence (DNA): TGTGCCAGCAGCTCGGGTAGGGGCTGGGGGGCCAAAAACATTCAGTACTTC. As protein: CASSSGRGWGAKNIQYF.

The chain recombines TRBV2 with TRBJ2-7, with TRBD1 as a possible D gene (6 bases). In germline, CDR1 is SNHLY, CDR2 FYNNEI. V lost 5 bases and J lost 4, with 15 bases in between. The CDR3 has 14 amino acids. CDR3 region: CASSLETGLYEQYF. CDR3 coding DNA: TGTGCCAGCAGTCTCGAGACAGGACTGTACGAGCAGTACTTC.